Detailed here is one T cell receptor beta chain. Its antigen is as yet unknown. Sequencing was performed with immunoSEQ multiplex PCR; in TCRdb, only in-frame clones are kept and a portion is missing. The table records fewer than 800,000 clones, roughly nine tenths of them present only once. The treatment was: roughly 18 received Ad26.COV2.S at low or high dose, single or two shots; five or six received placebo; per-sample allocation not given. The investigators took samples on day 63 after the first vaccine or placebo injection. This entry comes from a study of Ad26.COV2.S vaccination and SARS-CoV-2 variants. Study-wide results and caveats: Vaccine and placebo groups showed comparable non-spike TCR breadth.

The TCR was taken from a person between 18 and 65 years old who received the Ad26.COV2.S COVID-19 vaccine or a placebo. Specimen: peripheral blood, collected in a trial of Ad26.COV2.S vaccine versus placebo.

CDR3 amino acids: CASSSFTGSQYF. In DNA, the CDR3 is TGTGCCAGCAGCTCCTTCACAGGGTCCCAGTACTTC. The rearrangement joins TRBV12-3 or TRBV12-4 to TRBJ2-5; tentatively, D is TRBD1 (6 bases). This CDR3 contains 12 residues. Trimming shortened V by 6 bases and J by 9 bases, and 14 bases separated the two germline ends.